One and the same sample provided the 25 T cell receptor beta chains below, sequenced in a study of blood T cell repertoires in COVID-19 (TCRdb year 2020). The library was generated by the immunoSEQ multiplex PCR assay. The table comes from immuneACCESS by way of TCRdb, which keeps in-frame sequences with V and J called. Part of the clones is missing from these tables; in studies checked, under half for an unresolved V gene and the rest for unknown reasons. A total of 25,000 to 30,000 clones appear in this sample, about two thirds of them only once. The ten largest clones capture about 21% of the sample. Material for sequencing was peripheral blood. Receptor source: a boy between 2 and 15 years old with active or convalescent COVID-19.

The gene calls are TRBV28 and TRBJ1-2; D is unresolved. This CDR3 has 13 residues. The germline V and J ends were trimmed by 3 bases and 4 bases, with 9 bases remaining between them. Germline V gives CDR1 MDHEN, CDR2 SYDVKM. DNA for the CDR3: TGTGCCAGCAGTTTCGCTCAGGCCTATGGCTACACCTTC. Amino acids: CASSFAQAYGYTF.

The J gene is TRBJ2-7, the V gene TRBV27, with 7 bases matching TRBD2. J lost 6 bases, V lost 2 bases, and 4 bases had no gene match. The CDR3 extends over 13 amino acids. CDR1 and CDR2 from the germline V gene are MNHEY and SMNVEV (reference sequence). The CDR3 coding sequence is TGTGCCAGCAGTTTACGCGGGGAGGGCGAGCAGTACTTC. This encodes CASSLRGEGEQYF.

This sequence joins TRBV7-9 and TRBJ2-1; no firm D call. CDR1 is SEHNR, CDR2 FQNEAQ, per germline (reference sequence). V lost 5 bases, J lost 0 bases, and 8 bases lay in between. CDR3 length equals 14 residues. The CDR3 DNA sequence: TGTGCCAGCAGCGCCCACAGCTCCTACAATGAGCAGTTCTTC. It specifies CASSAHSSYNEQFF.

This rearrangement joins TRBV27 to TRBJ1-5; D gene ambiguous. The CDR3 length is 10 residues. The V gene's germline CDR1 is MNHEY and CDR2 SMNVEV (reference sequence). V lost 7 bases to trimming and J lost 6 bases, with 4 bases between them. CDR3 residues: CASNIQPQHF. The CDR3 DNA is TGTGCCAGCAACATTCAGCCCCAGCATTTT.

The rearrangement links TRBV5-1 to TRBJ2-5; tentative D call: TRBD2 (6 bases). Germline assignment: CDR1 SGHRS and CDR2 YFSETQ. Trimming removed 4 bases at V and 7 bases at J, with 17 bases between. The CDR3 totals 14 residues. The CDR3 region has the DNA TGCGCCAGCAGCCCCGTGGGGGGAACGGGGACCCAGTACTTC. Protein product: CASSPVGGTGTQYF.

Only a few counts were recorded for this clone. This chain joins TRBV6-2 or TRBV6-3 and TRBJ2-5; TRBD2 matches at 11 bases. Looked up from germline, CDR1 is MNHEY and CDR2 is SVGEGT. The CDR3 is made up of 16 amino acids. V shed 4 bases, J shed 4 bases, and the junction held 8 bases outside the gene matches. CDR3 region: CASSFRSGRAAETQYF. The CDR3 DNA reads as TGTGCCAGCAGTTTTCGTAGCGGGAGGGCCGCAGAGACCCAGTACTTC.

The V and J genes are TRBV2 and TRBJ2-1; maybe TRBD1 (7 bases). Per the germline V gene, CDR1 is SNHLY and CDR2 is FYNNEI. Trimming pared 8 bases from V and 9 bases from J, leaving 17 bases between. The CDR3 totals 13 residues. CDR3 sequence: CASASSRGVEQFF. The CDR3, as DNA: TGTGCCAGCGCCAGCTCCAGGGGGGTTGAGCAGTTCTTC.

This sequence joins TRBV7-2 and TRBJ1-6, with D unresolved. The germline V gene encodes CDR1 SGHTA and CDR2 FQGNSA. The CDR3 consists of 13 residues. V dropped 6 bases and J dropped 11 bases, with 14 bases sitting between them. CDR3: CASSPSPFTPLHF. The CDR3 nucleotides read TGTGCCAGCAGTCCTTCCCCTTTTACACCCCTCCACTTT.

V usage is TRBV30 and J usage is TRBJ2-5, with D possibly matching TRBD2 (5 bases). The CDR3 consists of 14 residues. The V end lost 2 bases, the J end lost 5 bases, and 15 bases lay between the germline ends. The V gene's germline CDR1 is GTSNPN and CDR2 SVGIG (reference sequence). The chain's CDR3 is CAWSTRGRGETQYF. The CDR3 DNA sequence: TGTGCCTGGAGTACCCGTGGCCGCGGGGAGACCCAGTACTTC.

Points on this clone: Other nucleotide sequences in the sample specify the same CDR3. The chain recombines TRBV12-3 or TRBV12-4 with TRBJ1-3, with a tentative D call TRBD1 (6 bases). The CDR3 is 11 residues long. V lost 5 bases and J 10 bases, leaving 9 bases between the germline ends. DNA for the CDR3: TGTGCCAGCAGTCAGGGGTCTACCATATATTTT. Amino acids: CASSQGSTIYF.

The rearrangement links TRBV7-9 to TRBJ2-7; 7 bases fit TRBD2. Germline lookup yields CDR1 SEHNR and CDR2 FQNEAQ (reference sequence). The CDR3 has 18 residues. V was clipped by 3 bases and J by 7 bases; unmatched bases: 21. Here the CDR3 reads CASSFRERDRPMSGEQYF. As DNA, the CDR3 is TGTGCCAGCAGCTTCCGGGAGCGGGATCGGCCGATGTCGGGAGAGCAGTACTTC.

A word on this clone: One junction end does not reproduce the germline sequence, and a read error may be involved. The chain has TRBV19 and TRBJ1-6; D remains ambiguous. This CDR3 comprises 13 residues. Germline V gene data show CDR1 as LNHDA and CDR2 as SQIVND (reference sequence). The CDR3 region is CATHRAYNSPLHF. CDR3 coding DNA: TGTGCCACCCACAGAGCCTACAATTCACCCCTCCACTTT.

For the CDR3, the DNA is TGTGCCATCAGTCCCGAAGTGGGCGGCTACACCTTC. It codes for CAISPEVGGYTF. The chain is built from TRBV10-3 and TRBJ1-2; D unclear. This CDR3 is built from 12 residues. The germline V gene encodes CDR1 ENHRY and CDR2 SYGVKD. V lost 5 bases and J lost 8, with 12 bases in between.

This chain uses TRBV7-2 with TRBJ2-3, with TRBD1 matching 8 bases. Germline V gene lookup returns CDR1 SGHTA and CDR2 FQGNSA. Trimming removed 0 bases from V and 1 base from J; junction bases left unmatched: 15. The CDR3 consists of 20 residues. The CDR3 nucleotides are TGTGCCAGCAGCTTAGCCCCGCTGGGGACAGGCGGATCTGGCACAGATACGCAGTATTTT. As protein: CASSLAPLGTGGSGTDTQYF.

The chain uses TRBV4-2 and TRBJ2-3, with TRBD2 as a possible D gene (7 bases). With 0 bases removed from V and 0 bases from J, the gap between germline ends came to 10 bases. The CDR3 runs to 16 residues. Per germline, CDR1 LGHNA and CDR2 YNFKEQ. CDR3 in amino acids: CASSQDRGGSTDTQYF. The DNA of the CDR3 is TGTGCCAGCAGCCAAGATAGGGGGGGCAGCACAGATACGCAGTATTTT.

The V call is TRBV5-1, the J call TRBJ1-2, with D tentatively TRBD1 (5 bases). Trimming shortened V by 5 bases and J by 8 bases, and 16 bases separated the two germline ends. The V gene's germline CDR1 is SGHRS and CDR2 YFSETQ. The CDR3 is made up of 13 amino acids. The CDR3 spells CASSLGGEKGYTF. In DNA form, the CDR3 reads TGCGCCAGCAGTCTCGGAGGGGAGAAGGGCTACACCTTC. Supplemented by reference TRBV5-1 and TRBJ1-2, the full variable domain reads KAGVTQTPRYLIKTRGQQVTLSCSPISGHRSVSWYQQTPGQGLQFLFEYFSETQRNKGNFPGRFSGRQFSNSRSEMNVSTLELGDSALYLCASSLGGEKGYTFGSGTRLTVV.

The chain joins TRBV27 to TRBJ2-1, with 11 bases lining up with TRBD2. With 6 bases clipped from V and 2 bases from J, the junction kept 3 bases outside the gene matches. Germline CDR1 reads MNHEY; CDR2 reads SMNVEV (reference sequence). This CDR3 has 15 amino acids. The CDR3 nucleotides read TGTGCCAGCAGATTAGCGGGAGGGCCCTACAATGAGCAGTTCTTC. Translating gives CASRLAGGPYNEQFF.

V and J are TRBV7-6 and TRBJ1-5; D unresolved. The CDR3 is 15 residues long. Trimming pared 3 bases from V and 0 bases from J, leaving 9 bases between. CDR1 is SGHVS and CDR2 is FNYEAQ in the germline V gene. The CDR3 DNA reads as TGTGCCAGCAGCTTGAACACAGATAGCAATCAGCCCCAGCATTTT. Its translation: CASSLNTDSNQPQHF.

The chain recombines TRBV15 with TRBJ1-3, with D maybe TRBD1 (5 bases). The V gene lost 1 base and the J gene lost 2 bases, with 9 bases spanning the gap. Per germline, CDR1 LNHNV and CDR2 YYDKDF (reference sequence). The CDR3 is made up of 15 amino acids. CDR3 amino acids: CATSRGRDTGNTIYF. CDR3 bases: TGTGCCACCAGCAGAGGCAGGGATACTGGAAACACCATATATTTT.

The chain recombines TRBV16 with TRBJ2-1, with D hard to call. There are 11 residues in the CDR3. The germline V gene encodes CDR1 KGHSY and CDR2 FQNENV. The germline V and J ends were trimmed by 2 bases and 7 bases, with 3 bases remaining between them. The CDR3: CASSQRNEQFF. In nucleotides, the CDR3 is TGTGCCAGCAGCCAACGGAATGAGCAGTTCTTC.

The chain combines TRBV19 with TRBJ2-1; 8 bases map to TRBD2. CDR1 is LNHDA, CDR2 SQIVND, per germline (reference sequence). The CDR3 is 16 residues long. Trimming took 6 bases from V and 3 from J; bases not matched to a gene: 10. The CDR3 loop is CASRLTSGALYNEQFF. CDR3 DNA: TGTGCCAGTAGGCTCACTAGCGGCGCCCTCTACAATGAGCAGTTCTTC.

Only one count was recorded for this clone. The V gene is TRBV5-1, the J gene TRBJ2-3; 9 nucleotides agree with TRBD1. Per the germline V gene, CDR1 is SGHRS and CDR2 is YFSETQ. The CDR3 loop spans 14 amino acids. V lost 7 bases to trimming and J lost 9 bases; unmatched junction nucleotides: 12. CDR3 bases: TGCGCCAGCGCCGGGACAGGGACGATCACAACGCAGTATTTT. It specifies CASAGTGTITTQYF.

The V gene is TRBV5-4, the J gene TRBJ2-5, with TRBD2 matching 7 bases. Germline assignment: CDR1 SGHNT and CDR2 YYREEE (reference sequence). The CDR3 is made up of 17 amino acids. V lost 5 bases to trimming and J lost 4 bases; unmatched junction nucleotides: 17. CDR3 bases: TGTGCCAGCAGTTCCGACGAAGCGGGACGGGCGGCAGAGACCCAGTACTTC. The encoded protein is CASSSDEAGRAAETQYF.

This rearrangement joins TRBV7-9 to TRBJ2-1, with 7 bases lining up with TRBD2. CDR1 and CDR2 from the germline V gene are SEHNR and FQNEAQ (reference sequence). The V segment lost 5 bases and the J segment 7 bases; nucleotides outside the gene matches: 11. The CDR3 sequence is 15 residues long. This chain's CDR3 is CASSRQLAGMNEQFF. As DNA, the CDR3 is TGTGCCAGCAGCCGCCAGTTAGCGGGCATGAATGAGCAGTTCTTC.

This sequence joins TRBV11-2 and TRBJ2-1, with D perhaps TRBD2 (5 bases). Germline assignment: CDR1 SGHAT and CDR2 FQNNGV. V was shortened by 5 bases and J by 9 bases, with 14 bases between the two germline ends. The CDR3 has 13 amino acids. The CDR3 loop reads CASSPPSSGEQFF. The CDR3 DNA reads as TGTGCCAGCAGCCCTCCTAGCTCGGGTGAGCAGTTCTTC.